These T cell receptor beta chains were read from a single sample in a study of blood T cell repertoires in COVID-19. Sequencing used immunoSEQ multiplex PCR; TCRdb keeps in-frame clones, though not all of them. This sample has over 200,000 clones, with 65% to 85% found just once. Specimen: peripheral blood. All receptors derive from a man older than 75 with acute or convalescent COVID-19. CDR3s include the opening cysteine and the closing phenylalanine or tryptophan. A D gene is named only where the DNA matches it firmly. Some rows mark clone size as missing; the rest say once, few, many or name a class of expanded clone.

CASSEWQLNTEAFF	TGTGCCAGCAGTGAGTGGCAGTTGAACACTGAAGCTTTCTTT	TRBV2	-	-	TRBJ1-1
CASARDLNTEAFF	TGCGCCAGCGCCAGGGATCTGAACACTGAAGCTTTCTTT	TRBV5-1	-	-	TRBJ1-1
CASSPQGALTYEQYF	TGCGCCAGCAGCCCACAGGGGGCTCTAACCTACGAGCAGTACTTC	TRBV4-1	TRBD1	-	TRBJ2-7
CASSKRGRSGTPYEQYF	TGTGCCAGCAGCAAGAGAGGTCGGAGCGGGACCCCCTACGAGCAGTACTTC	TRBV21-1	-	-	TRBJ2-7
CASSLSPSGTEAFF	TGTGCCAGCAGCCTCTCCCCCTCGGGCACTGAAGCTTTCTTT	TRBV9	-	-	TRBJ1-1
CATSLEGTTGELFF	TGCGCCACCTCCCTAGAAGGTACAACCGGGGAGCTGTTTTTT	TRBV5-1	-	-	TRBJ2-2
CASSLPTAGETQYF	TGTGCCAGCAGCTTACCTACCGCCGGGGAGACCCAGTACTTC	TRBV7-2	-	-	TRBJ2-5
CASSLAILRDSFATNEKLFF	TGTGCCAGCAGCTTAGCAATCCTAAGGGACAGTTTTGCGACTAATGAAAAACTGTTTTTT	TRBV7-8	TRBD1	once	TRBJ1-4
CASRGAAGYEQYF	TGTGCCAGCCGGGGGGCAGCGGGCTACGAGCAGTACTTC	TRBV6-5	-	-	TRBJ2-7
CASSALSGAGAGELFF	TGTGCCAGCAGCGCCCTAAGCGGGGCAGGGGCCGGGGAGCTGTTTTTT	TRBV7-2	-	-	TRBJ2-2
CASSVGTGTDTQYF	TGTGCCAGTAGTGTAGGTACAGGGACAGATACGCAGTATTTT	TRBV19	-	few	TRBJ2-3
CSVQAGQSGEQYF	TGCAGCGTCCAGGCTGGGCAGTCCGGCGAGCAGTACTTC	TRBV29-1	-	-	TRBJ2-7
CASSLVGTGVTGELFF	TGTGCCAGCAGCTTAGTCGGGACAGGGGTTACCGGGGAGCTGTTTTTT	TRBV11-2	TRBD1	-	TRBJ2-2
CASSIGTGAGETQYF	TGTGCCAGCAGCATTGGGACAGGGGCAGGGGAGACCCAGTACTTC	TRBV9	TRBD1	-	TRBJ2-5
CASSVATLAGRTDTQYF	TGTGCCAGCAGCGTAGCTACGTTAGCGGGAAGGACAGATACGCAGTATTTT	TRBV9	TRBD2	-	TRBJ2-3